Listed here are 30 T cell receptor beta chains from one sample, sequenced in a study of CD8+ T cells in alopecia areata. TCR sequencing used cDNA made by reverse transcription of extracted RNA. The data were produced by immunoSEQ multiplex PCR, yet TCRdb's version contains in-frame clones alone and is incomplete. The data contain some 120,000 clones, over 55% of them singletons. Treatment described: oral pan-JAK inhibitor, 5-10 mg twice daily. This sample comprised CD4+ T cells sorted from blood, obtained at week 4, from a patient treated with tofacitinib. These receptors all stem from a human donor with alopecia areata.

V is TRBV6-1 and J is TRBJ2-7; D might be TRBD1 (6 bases). Deletions cut 4 bases from V and 3 bases from J, with 10 bases between. The V gene's germline CDR1 is MNHNS and CDR2 SASEGT. The CDR3 sequence is 13 residues long. The CDR3 is CASSVVRGYEQYF. For the CDR3, the DNA is TGTGCCAGCAGTGTAGTCAGGGGCTACGAGCAGTACTTC.

The V gene is TRBV4-1, the J gene TRBJ2-5; TRBD2 matches 13 bases. With 3 bases clipped from V and 3 bases from J, the junction kept 19 bases outside the gene matches. CDR1 is MGHRA and CDR2 is YSYEKL in the germline V gene. CDR3 length: 21 residues. CDR3 nucleotides: TGCGCCAGCAGCCAGCATACGATGGGACTAGCGGGATACTATGTAAAAGAGACCCAGTACTTC. Translated: CASSQHTMGLAGYYVKETQYF.

This clone appeared once. The chain is built from TRBV30 and TRBJ1-2; no reliable D call. The CDR3 sequence is 12 residues long. Trimming left V 0 bases short and J 8 bases short, with 10 bases between. Germline V gene lookup returns CDR1 GTSNPN and CDR2 SVGIG (reference sequence). The CDR3, as DNA: TGTGCCTGGAGTGTACTAATGTGGGGCTACACCTTC. Its translation is CAWSVLMWGYTF.

This clone was recorded a few times. This chain connects TRBV29-1 to TRBJ1-5; weak D call: TRBD1 (5 bases). In germline, CDR1 is SQVTM, CDR2 ANQGSEA. The CDR3 has 14 amino acids. V lost 6 bases, J lost 4 bases, and 16 bases lay in between. The CDR3 region has the DNA TGCAGCGTGGAAAACCGGGACGATAATCAGCCCCAGCATTTT. Translating it yields CSVENRDDNQPQHF.

This rearrangement joins TRBV7-2 to TRBJ2-5, with D unresolved. TRBJ2-7 explains the end of the DNA better; the J call may be wrong. This CDR3 spans 14 amino acids. Looked up from germline, CDR1 is SGHTA and CDR2 is FQGNSA. The CDR3 spells CASSPGPAPLEQYF. Here the CDR3 DNA reads TGTGCCAGCAGCCCGGGCCCTGCCCCGCTCGAGCAGTACTTC.

Notes on this clone: The same CDR3 is also encoded by other DNA sequences in this sample. The gene calls are TRBV7-2 and TRBJ1-2; 7 positions match TRBD1. Germline values: CDR1 SGHTA, CDR2 FQGNSA. This CDR3 is built from 13 residues. J lost 5 bases, V lost 5 bases, and 5 bases had no gene match. CDR3 coding DNA: TGTGCCAGCAGCCCTGACAGGGAGTATGGCTACACCTTC. Residues: CASSPDREYGYTF.

The chain carries TRBV10-3 and TRBJ2-3, with 7 nucleotides matching TRBD2. The trim removed 7 bases at V and 2 bases at J, leaving 9 bases unmatched. CDR3 length equals 15 residues. The germline V gene encodes CDR1 ENHRY and CDR2 SYGVKD. The CDR3 DNA is TGTGCCATCACGGGCGGGAGCCTCAACACAGATACGCAGTATTTT. Translating gives CAITGGSLNTDTQYF.

The rearrangement uses TRBV4-3 and TRBJ1-1; D ambiguous. The germline gives CDR1 LGHNA, CDR2 YSLEER. The V end was cut by 4 bases, the J end by 1 base, with 7 bases between. CDR3 length equals 13 residues. CDR3 nucleotides: TGCGCCAGCAGCCCGATGGGGAACACTGAAGCTTTCTTT. The encoded protein is CASSPMGNTEAFF.

This clone has only a few counts. The J gene is TRBJ1-1, the V gene TRBV5-6; 7 positions match TRBD1. The length of the CDR3 is 13 residues. J gave up 5 bases and V 6 bases, and 7 bases lay outside the gene matches. Germline CDR1 SGHDT, CDR2 YYEEEE. The CDR3 DNA reads as TGTGCCAGCACCCCGACAGGGCGGACTGAAGCTTTCTTT. Its protein product is CASTPTGRTEAFF.

The chain has TRBV29-1 and TRBJ1-4; 9 bases line up with TRBD1. Germline CDR1 and CDR2: SQVTM and ANQGSEA. The V and J ends lost 4 bases and 8 bases, in that order; junction bases with no gene match: 11. CDR3 length: 15 amino acids. As DNA, the CDR3 is TGCAGCGTTGGTCCCGGGACAGGGACGGAGGAAAAACTGTTTTTT. Translated, it gives CSVGPGTGTEEKLFF.

This clone has more than one count but fewer than ten. The V call is TRBV18, the J call TRBJ2-1; 10 bases line up with TRBD2. The CDR3 is 16 amino acids. The germline V gene encodes CDR1 KGHSH and CDR2 LQKENI. V gave up 3 bases and J gave up 7 bases; unmatched junction bases: 9. The CDR3 coding sequence is TGTGCCAGCTCACCGTCAGCGGGAGGGCCTGGGAATGAGCAGTTCTTC. It encodes CASSPSAGGPGNEQFF.

CDR3: CASSPSGQANYGYTF. In nucleotides, the CDR3 is TGTGCCAGCTCACCCTCAGGACAGGCGAACTATGGCTACACCTTC. The chain recombines TRBV18 with TRBJ1-2; TRBD1 matches 7 bases. Germline-derived CDR1 and CDR2 are KGHSH and LQKENI. The CDR3 extends over 15 amino acids. With 3 bases clipped from V and 2 bases from J, the junction kept 6 bases outside the gene matches.

The chain links TRBV6-5 to TRBJ1-6; no clear D gene. V dropped 5 bases and J dropped 13 bases, with 18 bases sitting between them. The CDR3 is 14 amino acids. Per the germline V gene, CDR1 is MNHEY and CDR2 is SVGAGI. The CDR3 sequence is CASSVAGLEAPLHF. In nucleotides, the CDR3 is TGTGCCAGCAGTGTCGCGGGTCTCGAGGCGCCCCTCCACTTT.

With regard to this clone: Other DNA sequences in this specimen translate into the identical CDR3. The chain has TRBV9 and TRBJ1-1; D unresolved. V was trimmed by 0 bases and J by 3 bases, leaving 6 bases between them. CDR1 SGDLS and CDR2 YYNGEE come from the germline V gene. This CDR3 contains 13 residues. The CDR3 sequence: CASSVGGYTEAFF. CDR3 nucleotide sequence: TGTGCCAGCAGCGTAGGAGGATACACTGAAGCTTTCTTT.

This clone has just a few counts. The chain joins TRBV20-1 to TRBJ2-5; D not resolved. Trimming shortened V by 7 bases and J by 5 bases, and 8 bases separated the two germline ends. Germline CDR1 and CDR2: DFQATT and SNEGSKA (reference sequence). The CDR3 is 10 amino acids. The DNA of the CDR3 is TGCAGTGGGGTCAAGGAGACCCAGTACTTC. As protein: CSGVKETQYF.

J is TRBJ1-2 and V is TRBV7-2; D is unresolved. With 1 base removed from V and 1 base from J, the gap between germline ends came to 7 bases. The CDR3 is 14 residues long. The V gene's germline CDR1 is SGHTA and CDR2 FQGNSA. The CDR3 here is CASSLDPSNYGYTF. CDR3 nucleotides: TGTGCCAGCAGCTTAGATCCGAGTAACTATGGCTACACCTTC.

The gene calls are TRBV29-1 and TRBJ1-2; D remains ambiguous. Deletions cut 1 base from V and 9 bases from J, with 6 bases between. The CDR3 runs 10 residues. The germline V gene has CDR1 SQVTM and CDR2 ANQGSEA. CDR3 loop: CSVEAVSYTF. In DNA form, the CDR3 reads TGCAGCGTTGAAGCAGTCAGCTACACCTTC.

The rearrangement links TRBV11-2 to TRBJ2-1, with no clear D. With 1 base removed from V and 4 bases from J, the gap between germline ends came to 8 bases. The germline V gene has CDR1 SGHAT and CDR2 FQNNGV. CDR3 length: 14 residues. This CDR3 reads CASSLVPRYNEQFF. In nucleotides, the CDR3 is TGTGCCAGCAGCTTAGTCCCTAGGTACAATGAGCAGTTCTTC.

This clone was picked up a small number of times. The rearrangement links TRBV5-1 to TRBJ2-5, with D maybe TRBD1 (5 bases). This CDR3 spans 20 amino acids. Trimming cost V 3 bases and J 1 base, with 28 bases left between them. CDR1 is SGHRS and CDR2 is YFSETQ in the germline V gene. CDR3 protein: CASSSATLSTSMGLQETQYF. CDR3 sequence (DNA): TGCGCCAGCAGCTCTGCCACCCTCTCAACGTCTATGGGGCTCCAAGAGACCCAGTACTTC.

The chain is built from TRBV30 and TRBJ2-2; a weak D match, TRBD1 (6 bases). The CDR3 sequence is 14 residues long. The germline gives CDR1 GTSNPN, CDR2 SVGIG (reference sequence). Trimming stripped 7 bases from V and 0 bases from J, with 12 bases between. DNA for the CDR3: TGTGCCTCGAAGGACAGCGCGAACACCGGGGAGCTGTTTTTT. Its protein is CASKDSANTGELFF. Together with reference TRBV30 and TRBJ2-2, the CDR3 gives the full variable domain: SQTIHQWPATLVQPVGSPLSLECTVEGTSNPNLYWYRQAAGRGLQLLFYSVGIGQISSEVPQNLSASRPQDRQFILSSKKLLLSDSGFYLCASKDSANTGELFFGEGSRLTVL.

In this sample, this clone turned up a few times. V usage is TRBV10-3 and J usage is TRBJ2-5; no clear D. The ends were cut back, 2 bases at V and 9 bases at J, with 16 bases in the middle. Germline V gene sequence: CDR1 ENHRY, CDR2 SYGVKD. This CDR3 comprises 14 residues. Here the CDR3 reads CAISETSTWLPQYF. CDR3 DNA: TGTGCCATCAGTGAGACCAGTACGTGGTTACCCCAGTACTTC.

The chain uses TRBV5-1 and TRBJ2-4, with D unclear. Germline V gene lookup returns CDR1 SGHRS and CDR2 YFSETQ. This CDR3 has 14 amino acids. V was cut by 0 bases and J by 0 bases, with 4 bases left in between. CDR3 sequence: CASSLDVAKNIQYF. As DNA, the CDR3 is TGCGCCAGCAGCTTGGACGTAGCCAAAAACATTCAGTACTTC.

The genes are TRBV4-1 and TRBJ2-3; D gene uncertain. Trimming left V 0 bases short and J 3 bases short, with 19 bases between. Per germline, CDR1 MGHRA and CDR2 YSYEKL. The CDR3 is 18 amino acids. This CDR3 reads CASSQDYNQPARTDTQYF. The CDR3 region has the DNA TGCGCCAGCAGCCAAGATTACAACCAACCTGCTCGGACAGATACGCAGTATTTT.

The rearrangement joins TRBV7-2 to TRBJ2-5, with 10 bases lining up with TRBD1. The CDR3 totals 16 residues. In germline, CDR1 is SGHTA, CDR2 FQGNSA. The ends lost 0 bases at V and 2 bases at J; junction bases unmatched: 3. The CDR3 region is CASSLAPGQGQETQYF. The CDR3 DNA sequence: TGTGCCAGCAGCTTAGCCCCGGGACAGGGGCAAGAGACCCAGTACTTC. Combining the CDR3 with reference TRBV7-2 and TRBJ2-5 gives the whole variable domain GAGVSQSPSNKVTEKGKDVELRCDPISGHTALYWYRQSLGQGLEFLIYFQGNSAPDKSGLPSDRFSAERTGGSVSTLTIQRTQQEDSAVYLCASSLAPGQGQETQYFGPGTRLLVL.

V usage is TRBV18 and J usage is TRBJ2-7; D gene uncertain. V was pared by 3 bases and J by 2 bases, with 11 bases between. From germline, CDR1 is KGHSH and CDR2 LQKENI. This CDR3 has 14 amino acids. DNA for the CDR3: TGTGCCAGCTCACCGAACACAGAGGCCTACGAGCAGTACTTC. Translating it yields CASSPNTEAYEQYF.

V usage is TRBV2 and J usage is TRBJ2-5; D is uncertain. Trimming took off 5 bases at V and 5 bases at J, with 9 bases between the two ends. CDR3 length: 12 residues. Looked up from germline, CDR1 is SNHLY and CDR2 is FYNNEI. The CDR3 loop is CASSRERETQYF. Written as DNA, the CDR3 is TGTGCCAGCAGTCGCGAGAGGGAGACCCAGTACTTC.

The rearrangement uses TRBV7-2 and TRBJ2-1, with 10 bases matching TRBD2. V lost 1 base, J lost 4 bases, and 4 bases stayed unmatched. There are 16 residues in the CDR3. Germline assignment: CDR1 SGHTA and CDR2 FQGNSA. CDR3 region: CASSLVFSGGYNEQFF. As DNA, the CDR3 is TGTGCCAGCAGCTTAGTGTTTAGCGGGGGGTACAATGAGCAGTTCTTC. The full variable domain, completed using reference TRBV7-2 and TRBJ2-1, is GAGVSQSPSNKVTEKGKDVELRCDPISGHTALYWYRQSLGQGLEFLIYFQGNSAPDKSGLPSDRFSAERTGGSVSTLTIQRTQQEDSAVYLCASSLVFSGGYNEQFFGPGTRLTVL.

The rearrangement links TRBV2 to TRBJ2-5; D is unresolved. The CDR3 is made up of 12 amino acids. CDR1 SNHLY and CDR2 FYNNEI come from the germline V gene. V was clipped by 4 bases and J by 0 bases, with 3 bases between them. The DNA of the CDR3 is TGTGCCAGCAGTGCGGACCAAGAGACCCAGTACTTC. Translated: CASSADQETQYF.

This clone has only a few counts. The V gene is TRBV5-6, the J gene TRBJ2-5, with D perhaps assigned TRBD1 or TRBD2 (5 bases each). Germline V gene sequence: CDR1 SGHDT, CDR2 YYEEEE. CDR3 length equals 14 residues. Trimming took 0 bases from V and 1 from J, leaving 7 bases between them. Here the CDR3 DNA reads TGTGCCAGCAGCTTGGGGGGGTTCCAAGAGACCCAGTACTTC. Protein: CASSLGGFQETQYF. Looking up the rest from reference TRBV5-6 and TRBJ2-5 gives the full variable domain: DAGVTQSPTHLIKTRGQQVTLRCSPKSGHDTVSWYQQALGQGPQFIFQYYEEEERQRGNFPDRFSGHQFPNYSSELNVNALLLGDSALYLCASSLGGFQETQYFGPGTRLLVL.

The chain recombines TRBV7-2 with TRBJ1-2, with TRBD1 matching 8 bases. Trimming took 1 base from V and 7 from J; bases not matched to a gene: 2. In germline, CDR1 is SGHTA, CDR2 FQGNSA. The CDR3 loop spans 13 amino acids. CDR3 residues: CASSLGQGFGYTF. As DNA, the CDR3 is TGTGCCAGCAGCTTAGGACAGGGGTTTGGCTACACCTTC.